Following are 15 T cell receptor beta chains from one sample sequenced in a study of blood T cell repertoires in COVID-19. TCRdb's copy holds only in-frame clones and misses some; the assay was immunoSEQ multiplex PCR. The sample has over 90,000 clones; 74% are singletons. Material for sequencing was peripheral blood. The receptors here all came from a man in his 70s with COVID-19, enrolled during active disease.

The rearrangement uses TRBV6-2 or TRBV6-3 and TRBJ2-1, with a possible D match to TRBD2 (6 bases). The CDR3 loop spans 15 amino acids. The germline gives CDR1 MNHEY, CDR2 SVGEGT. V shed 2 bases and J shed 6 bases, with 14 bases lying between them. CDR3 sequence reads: CASSYGGLRSNEQFF. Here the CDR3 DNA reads TGTGCCAGCAGTTACGGGGGACTGAGGAGCAATGAGCAGTTCTTC.

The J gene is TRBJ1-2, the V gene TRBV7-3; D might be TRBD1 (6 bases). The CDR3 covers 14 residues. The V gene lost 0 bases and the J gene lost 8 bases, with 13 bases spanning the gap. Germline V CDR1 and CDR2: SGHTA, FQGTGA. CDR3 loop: CASSLTPGQGGYTF. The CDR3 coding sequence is TGTGCCAGCAGCTTAACTCCAGGCCAGGGGGGCTACACCTTC.

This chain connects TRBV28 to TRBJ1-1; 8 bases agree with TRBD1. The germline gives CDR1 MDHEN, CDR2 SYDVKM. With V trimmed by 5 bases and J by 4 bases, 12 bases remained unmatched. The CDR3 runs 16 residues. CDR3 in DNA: TGTGCCAGCAGTATAACAGGGGGGACACGCGGCACTGAAGCTTTCTTT. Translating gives CASSITGGTRGTEAFF. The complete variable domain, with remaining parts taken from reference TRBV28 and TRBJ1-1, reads DVKVTQSSRYLVKRTGEKVFLECVQDMDHENMFWYRQDPGLGLRLIYFSYDVKMKEKGDIPEGYSVSREKKERFSLILESASTNQTSMYLCASSITGGTRGTEAFFGQGTRLTVV.

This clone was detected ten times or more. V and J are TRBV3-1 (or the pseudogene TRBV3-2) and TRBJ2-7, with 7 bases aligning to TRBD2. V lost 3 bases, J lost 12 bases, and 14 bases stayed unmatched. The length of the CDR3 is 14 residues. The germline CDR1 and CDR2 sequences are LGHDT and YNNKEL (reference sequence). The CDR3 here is CASSQAPSLSGTYF. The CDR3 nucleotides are TGTGCCAGCAGCCAGGCCCCCTCCCTAAGCGGGACGTACTTC.

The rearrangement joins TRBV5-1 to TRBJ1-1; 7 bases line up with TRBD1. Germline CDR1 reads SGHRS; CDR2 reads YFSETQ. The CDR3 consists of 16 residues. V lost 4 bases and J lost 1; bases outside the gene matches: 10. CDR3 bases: TGCGCCAGCAGCGCCGCCGGGACAGCTAAGAACACTGAAGCTTTCTTT. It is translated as CASSAAGTAKNTEAFF.

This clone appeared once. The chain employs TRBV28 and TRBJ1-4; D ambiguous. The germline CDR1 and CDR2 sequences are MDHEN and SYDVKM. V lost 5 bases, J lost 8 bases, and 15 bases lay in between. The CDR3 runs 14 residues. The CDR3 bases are TGTGCCAGCAGTCCGGGTTCCGTGGCCGAAAAACTGTTTTTT. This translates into CASSPGSVAEKLFF.

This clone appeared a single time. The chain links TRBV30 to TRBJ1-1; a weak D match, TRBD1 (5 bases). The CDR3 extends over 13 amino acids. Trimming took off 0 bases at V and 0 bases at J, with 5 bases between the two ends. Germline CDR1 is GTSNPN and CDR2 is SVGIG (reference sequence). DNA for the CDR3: TGTGCCTGGAGTGTACAGGTGAACACTGAAGCTTTCTTT. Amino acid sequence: CAWSVQVNTEAFF.

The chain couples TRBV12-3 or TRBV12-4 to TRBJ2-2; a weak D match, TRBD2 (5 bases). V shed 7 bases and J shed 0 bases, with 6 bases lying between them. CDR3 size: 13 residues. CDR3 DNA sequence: TGTGCCAGCAAGCGGTCGAACACCGGGGAGCTGTTTTTT. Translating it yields CASKRSNTGELFF.

CDR3 region: CATALGGTSYEQYF. CDR3 DNA sequence: TGTGCCACCGCCTTGGGGGGAACCTCCTACGAGCAGTACTTC. The J gene is TRBJ2-7, the V gene TRBV6-5; TRBD2 might be the D (6 bases). V was shortened by 10 bases and J by 0 bases, with 16 bases between the two germline ends. CDR3 length: 14 amino acids. Germline CDR1 and CDR2: MNHEY and SVGAGI.

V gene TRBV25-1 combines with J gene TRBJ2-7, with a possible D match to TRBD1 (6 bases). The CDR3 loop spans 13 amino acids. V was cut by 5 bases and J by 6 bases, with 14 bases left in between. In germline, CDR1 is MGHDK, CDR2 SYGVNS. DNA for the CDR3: TGTGCCAGCAGTTTTGGACAGATCTCCGAGCAGTACTTC. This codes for CASSFGQISEQYF.

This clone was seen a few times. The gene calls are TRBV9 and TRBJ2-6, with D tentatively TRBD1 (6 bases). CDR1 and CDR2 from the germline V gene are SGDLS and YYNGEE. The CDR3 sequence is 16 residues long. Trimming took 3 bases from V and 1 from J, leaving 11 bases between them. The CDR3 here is CASSGTQGSGANVLTF. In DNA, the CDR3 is TGTGCCAGCAGCGGTACACAGGGATCTGGGGCCAACGTCCTGACTTTC.

The DNA for the CDR3 is TGTGCCAGCAGCACGCCCGCGGCAGGGGATCAGCCCCAGCATTTT. The encoded protein is CASSTPAAGDQPQHF. The rearrangement uses TRBV28 and TRBJ1-5; D possibly corresponds to TRBD1 (6 bases). The CDR3 has 15 amino acids. Deletions cut 6 bases from V and 5 bases from J, with 17 bases between. The germline V gene encodes CDR1 MDHEN and CDR2 SYDVKM.

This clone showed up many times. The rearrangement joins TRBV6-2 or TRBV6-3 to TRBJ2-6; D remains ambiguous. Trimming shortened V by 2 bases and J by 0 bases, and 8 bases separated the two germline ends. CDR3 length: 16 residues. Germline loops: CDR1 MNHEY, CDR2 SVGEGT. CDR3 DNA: TGTGCCAGCAGTTACCCCCCGGGCTCTGGGGCCAACGTCCTGACTTTC. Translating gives CASSYPPGSGANVLTF.

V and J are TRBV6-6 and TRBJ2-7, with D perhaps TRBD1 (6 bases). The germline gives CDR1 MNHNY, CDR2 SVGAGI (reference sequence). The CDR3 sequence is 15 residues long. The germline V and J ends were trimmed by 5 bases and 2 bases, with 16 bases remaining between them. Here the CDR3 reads CASSPNREGTYEQYF. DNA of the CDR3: TGTGCCAGCAGTCCCAACAGGGAAGGTACCTACGAGCAGTACTTC.

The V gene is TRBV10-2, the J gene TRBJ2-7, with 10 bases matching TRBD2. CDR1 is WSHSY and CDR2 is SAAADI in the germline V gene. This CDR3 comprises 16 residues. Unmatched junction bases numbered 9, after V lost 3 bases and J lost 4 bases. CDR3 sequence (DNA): TGCGCCAGCAGTGACGGGCCTAGCGGGAGTGGTTACGAGCAGTACTTC. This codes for CASSDGPSGSGYEQYF.